The rows below give T cell receptor beta chains drawn from one sample of a study of T cells in Graves' hyperthyroidism and ophthalmopathy. TCRdb reprocessed the multiplex PCR reads with MiXCR, giving one entry per CDR3 protein. The table records nearly 750,000 distinct CDR3 sequences, approximately 36% of them present only once. Material: blood. Receptor source: a woman in her thirties or forties with Graves' hyperthyroidism. The CDR3 runs from the conserved cysteine through the conserved F or W. D genes are given only for firm matches. Clone size is not always given. Where it is, it says once, few, many or a class for expanded clones.

V gene	J gene	clone size	D gene	CDR3 DNA	CDR3 protein
TRBV19	TRBJ1-1	NA	NA	TGTGCCAGTAGTATTGGGGGCTCCCCTGAAGCTTTCTTT	CASSIGGSPEAFF
TRBV6-5	TRBJ1-5	many	TRBD1	TGTGCCAGCAGGGAGGGACAGTTACATCAGCCCCAGCATTTT	CASREGQLHQPQHF
TRBV10-3	TRBJ2-5	NA	TRBD1	TGTGCCAGCAGCATCACAGGGGGCGGTAAGACCCAGTACTTC	CASSITGGGKTQYF
TRBV19	TRBJ1-2	few	NA	TGTGCCAGTAGTCCCGGATTATACTCAAGGGCCTATGGCTACACCTTC	CASSPGLYSRAYGYTF
TRBV29-1	TRBJ1-3	many	NA	TGCAGCGTTGAACAGAGGGGCATAGGGGCTGGAAACACCATATATTTT	CSVEQRGIGAGNTIYF
TRBV19	TRBJ1-2	few	NA	TGTGCCAGTAGTATACCCCCAAACAGCGGCTACACCTTC	CASSIPPNSGYTF
TRBV2	TRBJ1-5	many	NA	TGTGCCAGCAGTAAGGAGGCGTCTCAGCCCCAGCATTTT	CASSKEASQPQHF
TRBV9	TRBJ1-6	many	NA	TGTGCCAGCAACCGCGGGCGATCACCCCTCCACTTT	CASNRGRSPLHF
TRBV5-4	TRBJ2-5	NA	NA	TGTGCCAGCAGCCGCTTGACAGGAGCCCTCCAAGAGACCCAGTACTTC	CASSRLTGALQETQYF
TRBV5-4	TRBJ1-6	NA	TRBD1	TGTGCCAGCAGCCAAGATGACAGGGGCACGACACCCCTCCACTTT	CASSQDDRGTTPLHF
TRBV4-3	TRBJ1-6	many	NA	TGCGCCAGCAGCCAGGGGACTGCGAAAGGTTCACCCCTCCACTTT	CASSQGTAKGSPLHF
TRBV11-3	TRBJ1-2	many	NA	TGTGCCAGCAGCTTGGAGGGGACTAACTATGGCTACACCTTC	CASSLEGTNYGYTF
TRBV14	TRBJ2-7	many	NA	TGTGCCAGCAGCCAAGAACAGTACTCCTACGAGCAGTACTTC	CASSQEQYSYEQYF
TRBV12-3/TRBV12-4	TRBJ2-5	few	NA	TGTGCCAGCACCATAGTTTCGGGTGGGACCCAGTACTTC	CASTIVSGGTQYF
TRBV10-3	TRBJ2-7	many	NA	TGTGCCATCAGTATGCGGGGTTTAGGAGTCGAGCAGTACTTC	CAISMRGLGVEQYF
TRBV2	TRBJ1-3	many	NA	TGTGCCAGCAGTGCATTCAAGGGGGTGGGAAACACCATATATTTT	CASSAFKGVGNTIYF
TRBV20-1	TRBJ2-7	NA	NA	TGCAGTGCTAGAGATTGGCGACAGGTTAGCGACGAGCAGTACTTC	CSARDWRQVSDEQYF
TRBV24-1	TRBJ1-2	NA	TRBD1	TGTGCCACTGGGGACAGGGGTTATGGCTACACCTTC	CATGDRGYGYTF
TRBV5-6	TRBJ1-2	many	NA	TGTGCCAGCAGCACCACCGGGACGGCAAACTATGGCTACACCTTC	CASSTTGTANYGYTF
TRBV29-1	TRBJ2-1	NA	NA	TGCGGCGTTGGAAGGGTCCTCCCTTCCTACAATGAGCAGTTCTTC	CGVGRVLPSYNEQFF
TRBV7-9	TRBJ1-1	many	NA	TGTGCCAGCAGCCACCCCGGGGGTCCTGAAGCTTTCTTT	CASSHPGGPEAFF
TRBV7-2	TRBJ1-5	many	NA	TGTGCCAGCACCGAATCCGGGAGCCCACGGCCCCAGCATTTT	CASTESGSPRPQHF
TRBV7-9	TRBJ2-4	NA	NA	TGTGCCAGCAGCTTAGGGACAGACCCAGCCAAAAACATTCAGTACTTC	CASSLGTDPAKNIQYF
TRBV9	TRBJ1-1	many	NA	TGTGCCAGCAGCGTAGACCCGGTGAACACTGAAGCTTTCTTT	CASSVDPVNTEAFF
TRBV12-3/TRBV12-4	TRBJ1-1	few	TRBD1	TGTGCCAGCAGTTACTCCGAGGAGGGGGCGCGAAGGACTGAAGCTTTCTTT	CASSYSEEGARRTEAFF
TRBV20-1	TRBJ1-5	NA	NA	TGCAGTGCTAGGAGTGGCAAGCAGCCCCAGCATTTT	CSARSGKQPQHF
TRBV4-1	TRBJ2-7	few	NA	TGCGCCAGCAGCCAAGGACAGTGGAACTCCTACGAGCAGTACTTC	CASSQGQWNSYEQYF
TRBV29-1	TRBJ1-2	many	TRBD1	TGCAGCGTCAGTAGAACAGGGGACTATGGCTACACCTTC	CSVSRTGDYGYTF
TRBV9	TRBJ1-5	NA	TRBD1	TGTGCCAGCAGTCACGGGGGCTTGGGACAGCCCCAGCGTTTT	CASSHGGLGQPQRF
TRBV5-6	TRBJ1-2	many	NA	TGTGCCAGCAGCTTGGTGAGCGAGGGTGGCTACACCTTC	CASSLVSEGGYTF
TRBV6-6	TRBJ1-4	NA	TRBD1	TGTGCCAGCAGTTACTCGGGACAGGGAAGTGAAAAACTGTTTTTT	CASSYSGQGSEKLFF
TRBV10-3	TRBJ1-5	many	TRBD1	TGTGCCATCAGTGAAACAGGGGGAAGCAGCAATCAGCCCCAGCATTTT	CAISETGGSSNQPQHF
TRBV19	TRBJ1-2	NA	TRBD1	TGTGCCAGTAGTATAGCCCCACGGACAGGGGCCTGTGGCTACACCTTC	CASSIAPRTGACGYTF
TRBV7-9	TRBJ2-5	NA	NA	TGTGCCAGCAGCGAGACAGTTAACTCGAGGGGAGAGACCCAGTACTTC	CASSETVNSRGETQYF
TRBV6-5	TRBJ1-2	few	NA	TGTGCCAGCAGTTACTCGAGAGTAGCTAACTATGGCTACACCTTC	CASSYSRVANYGYTF
TRBV28	TRBJ2-7	once	NA	TGTGCCAGCAGTTTATATGGGTCACCGACCTACGAGCAGTACTTC	CASSLYGSPTYEQYF
TRBV20-1	TRBJ1-3	NA	NA	TGCAGTGCTCCGGGGGCGGGGCGCTCTGGAAACACCATATATTTT	CSAPGAGRSGNTIYF
TRBV29-1	TRBJ1-5	many	TRBD1	TGCAGCGTGGCACAGGGGGGAAATCAGCCCCAGCATTTT	CSVAQGGNQPQHF
TRBV20-1	TRBJ1-5	many	NA	TGCAGTGCTAGAATGGGGAGTCAGCCCCAGCATTTT	CSARMGSQPQHF
TRBV29-1	TRBJ2-7	NA	NA	TGCAGCGTCGCCGCACAGGTGGCCTACGAGCAGTACTTC	CSVAAQVAYEQYF
TRBV30	TRBJ1-5	NA	TRBD1	TGTGCCTGGAGTGTACAGGGACAGGTCGGACAGCCCCAGCATTTT	CAWSVQGQVGQPQHF
TRBV2	TRBJ2-7	few	NA	TGTGCCAGCAGTTACGCTCACAAGGATAACTCCTACGAGCAGTACTTC	CASSYAHKDNSYEQYF
TRBV2	TRBJ2-2	few	TRBD1	TGTGCCAGTGTATCGGGACAGGGAAACACCGGGGAGCTGTTTTTT	CASVSGQGNTGELFF
TRBV20-1	TRBJ2-5	many	TRBD2	TGCAGTGCCCAGGGACTAGCGGGGAAAGAGACCCAGTACTTC	CSAQGLAGKETQYF
TRBV2	TRBJ1-1	NA	NA	TGTGCCAGCAGTTACTCGTGGGACAACCTAAACACTGAAGCTTTCTTT	CASSYSWDNLNTEAFF
TRBV12-3/TRBV12-4	TRBJ1-1	many	TRBD1	TGTGCCAGCAGTCGACAGGGTCAAACTGAAGCTTTCTTT	CASSRQGQTEAFF
TRBV11-2	TRBJ2-7	few	NA	TGTGCCAGCAGCCCTATCGGGGAAGAGACCTACGAGCAGTACTTC	CASSPIGEETYEQYF
TRBV7-2	TRBJ2-5	NA	TRBD2	TGTGCCAGCAGCCTTTGGTCTGATTTAGCGGGGGGACCGGGGGAGACCCAGTACTTC	CASSLWSDLAGGPGETQYF
TRBV25-1	TRBJ1-2	many	NA	TGTGCCAGCAGTGAATGGGCAGGCGCTCCGGGTGGCTACACCTTC	CASSEWAGAPGGYTF
TRBV15	TRBJ2-5	many	NA	TGTGCCACCAGCAGAGAGGCGGGACTACTAGAGGGGGCCCAGTACTTC	CATSREAGLLEGAQYF
TRBV20-1	TRBJ1-6	many	NA	TGCAGTGCTAGAGTTTGGCCAGGGAGCAACTCACCCCTCCACTTT	CSARVWPGSNSPLHF
TRBV7-2	TRBJ2-7	NA	TRBD1	TGTGCCAGCAGCCGAGGTACAGGGGAATACGAGCAGTACTTC	CASSRGTGEYEQYF